This TCR beta chain is from a study of blood T cell repertoires in COVID-19. On the study more broadly: The study drew acute and convalescent COVID-19 samples from the United States, Italy and Spain.

Per the authors' pipeline: Estimation of nucleated cell counts was performed using reference gene primer amplification. The assay was immunoSEQ multiplex PCR, and TCRdb's table has in-frame clones only and misses some. V, J and clone size derive from that table, while D and trimming were established from the DNA sequence. The table lists a few hundred thousand clones, 70% to 90% of them singletons. Germline CDR1 MGHRA, CDR2 YSYEKL. The CDR3 is 19 amino acids. After removal of 1 base from V and 7 bases from J, the junction contained 20 bases not matched to a gene. The recovered donors of Cohort 3 showed two negative PCRs, clearance, or symptom resolution.

The sequenced sample consisted of PBMCs or T cells enriched from blood (not recorded which). The receptor comes from a middle-aged man who had recovered from COVID-19. The V call is TRBV4-1, the J call TRBJ2-7; 9 bases map to TRBD2. CDR3 nucleotides: TGCGCCAGCAGCCAAGCGGTAGCGGGGGTTTTCCGGACGGTTGGAGAGCAGTACTTC. Its protein product is CASSQAVAGVFRTVGEQYF.